The 15 T cell receptor beta chains below all came from one sample that was sequenced in a study of B cell selection in AIRE deficiency. Sequencing used immunoSEQ multiplex PCR; TCRdb keeps in-frame clones, though not all of them. The sample lists 20,000 to 25,000 clones, approximately 94% occurring once. Sorted regulatory T cells were CD4-positive, CD25-high and CD127-low or negative. Sequencing used Tregs sorted from PBMCs. The receptors originated from a human donor with AIRE deficiency.

V and J are TRBV5-1 and TRBJ2-7, with 8 nucleotides matching TRBD1. From germline, CDR1 is SGHRS and CDR2 YFSETQ. Trimming took 4 bases from V and 7 from J; bases not matched to a gene: 10. The CDR3 contains 14 residues. The DNA for the CDR3 is TGCGCCAGCAGCCCGGGACAGGAGGGTGGGGAGCAGTACTTC. This gives the protein CASSPGQEGGEQYF.

The chain couples TRBV10-3 to TRBJ2-7; D assignment may be TRBD1 or TRBD2 (5 bases each). Germline-derived CDR1 and CDR2 are ENHRY and SYGVKD. The CDR3 runs 12 residues. Deletions cut 10 bases from V and 2 bases from J, with 12 bases between. The CDR3 sequence: CATRDRAYEQYF. For the CDR3, the DNA is TGTGCCACCCGGGACCGAGCCTACGAGCAGTACTTC.

The CDR3 region has the DNA TGTGCCAGCAGTCTAACTAGCGGGATCAACGAGCAGTACTTC. Encoded protein: CASSLTSGINEQYF. The chain links TRBV7-9 to TRBJ2-7; TRBD2 agrees at 10 bases. This CDR3 has 14 residues. In germline, CDR1 is SEHNR, CDR2 FQNEAQ (reference sequence). V was clipped by 6 bases and J by 5 bases; unmatched bases: 7.

The V call is TRBV12-2, the J call TRBJ2-5; the D segment call TRBD2 is taken from the table without a DNA check. TRBV12-2 is a pseudogene. This CDR3 contains 16 residues. The CDR3 sequence: CASRRRGQTASETQYF. CDR3 coding DNA: TGTGCAAGTCGAAGGCGCGGGCAGACGGCTTCGGAGACCCAGTACTTC.

V is TRBV30 and J is TRBJ2-3, with TRBD1 identical over 9 bases. Losses at the gene ends were 4 bases for V and 5 bases for J; bases not matched to a gene: 10. The CDR3 is 15 amino acids. The germline V gene encodes CDR1 GTSNPN and CDR2 SVGIG (reference sequence). DNA of the CDR3: TGTGCCTGGAACCCCTACAGGGGGCTAGGAGATACGCAGTATTTT. The encoded protein is CAWNPYRGLGDTQYF.

This clone was recorded once. The V and J genes are TRBV28 and TRBJ2-1, with TRBD2 matching over 7 bases. V was clipped by 2 bases and J by 10 bases; unmatched bases: 2. CDR3 length: 12 residues. Germline V gives CDR1 MDHEN, CDR2 SYDVKM. This chain's CDR3 is CASSLAGAEQFF. CDR3 DNA sequence: TGTGCCAGCAGTTTAGCGGGAGCAGAGCAGTTCTTC.

The rearrangement uses TRBV19 and TRBJ2-7; 10 positions match TRBD2. With 5 bases clipped from V and 4 bases from J, the junction kept 14 bases outside the gene matches. Germline-derived CDR1 and CDR2 are LNHDA and SQIVND (reference sequence). The CDR3 totals 17 residues. The CDR3 reads CASSAGQPSGSFYEQYF. The CDR3 DNA follows: TGTGCCAGTAGTGCAGGACAGCCTAGCGGGAGTTTTTACGAGCAGTACTTC.

The genes are TRBV29-1 and TRBJ2-1; D gene ambiguous. In germline, CDR1 is SQVTM, CDR2 ANQGSEA. V gave up 4 bases and J gave up 6 bases, with 10 bases separating them. The CDR3 extends over 12 amino acids. The CDR3 region has the DNA TGCAGCGTTGGGTTCCTACGCAATGAGCAGTTCTTC. Translated: CSVGFLRNEQFF.

The gene calls are TRBV18 and TRBJ1-4; D might be TRBD1 (5 bases). The ends were cut back, 1 base at V and 1 base at J, with 10 bases in the middle. The CDR3 totals 16 residues. CDR1 KGHSH and CDR2 LQKENI come from the germline V gene. The CDR3 coding sequence is TGTGCCAGCTCACCACGGGACGGGCGAACTAATGAAAAACTGTTTTTT. This translates into CASSPRDGRTNEKLFF. Supplemented by reference TRBV18 and TRBJ1-4, the full variable domain reads NAGVMQNPRHLVRRRGQEARLRCSPMKGHSHVYWYRQLPEEGLKFMVYLQKENIIDESGMPKERFSAEFPKEGPSILRIQQVVRGDSAAYFCASSPRDGRTNEKLFFGSGTQLSVL.

The J gene is TRBJ1-6, the V gene TRBV5-1; perhaps TRBD1 as D (5 bases). CDR3 length equals 16 residues. Trimming shortened V by 2 bases and J by 7 bases, and 16 bases separated the two germline ends. Germline V gene data show CDR1 as SGHRS and CDR2 as YFSETQ. As DNA, the CDR3 is TGCGCCAGCAGCTTTGGCCGAGGACACTCAAATTCACCCCTCCACTTT. Its protein is CASSFGRGHSNSPLHF.

The chain links TRBV12-5 to TRBJ1-4; perhaps TRBD1 as D (6 bases). CDR3 length equals 14 residues. Trimming left V 5 bases short and J 8 bases short, with 15 bases between. Germline V gene sequence: CDR1 LGHNT, CDR2 FRNRAP. The CDR3 DNA reads TGTGCTAGTGGTCCGGGGGGCTTGGGAGAAAAACTGTTTTTT. It specifies CASGPGGLGEKLFF.

The rearrangement links TRBV10-3 to TRBJ2-7; either TRBD1 or TRBD2 may supply D (5 bases each). Trimming left V 0 bases short and J 3 bases short, with 9 bases between. The germline CDR1 and CDR2 sequences are ENHRY and SYGVKD. The CDR3 sequence is 14 residues long. As DNA, the CDR3 is TGTGCCATCAGTGAGTCGGGGACCAACTACGAGCAGTACTTC. Translating gives CAISESGTNYEQYF.

V usage is TRBV4-3 and J usage is TRBJ2-1; 13 bases line up with TRBD2. V dropped 1 base and J dropped 3; count of bases not matched to a gene: 9. There are 19 residues in the CDR3. The germline V gene encodes CDR1 LGHNA and CDR2 YSLEER. In DNA form, the CDR3 reads TGCGCCAGCAGCCAAGTACTAGCGGGAGGGCCTGAGTTCTACAATGAGCAGTTCTTC. It is translated as CASSQVLAGGPEFYNEQFF.

This sequence joins TRBV28 and TRBJ1-2; 7 nucleotides agree with TRBD1. This CDR3 has 13 amino acids. Trimming took 5 bases from V and 4 from J; bases not matched to a gene: 4. Germline V gives CDR1 MDHEN, CDR2 SYDVKM. The CDR3 DNA follows: TGTGCCAGCAGTCTGGGACAGCCCTATGGCTACACCTTC. It translates to CASSLGQPYGYTF.

This sequence joins TRBV7-8 and TRBJ1-1; no clear D gene. Between the trimmed V and J ends, which lost 2 bases and 3 bases, there was a span of 1 base. The CDR3 contains 11 residues. The germline V gene encodes CDR1 SGHVS and CDR2 FQNEAQ. The CDR3: CASSLHTEAFF. The CDR3 nucleotides are TGTGCCAGCAGCTTACACACTGAAGCTTTCTTT.